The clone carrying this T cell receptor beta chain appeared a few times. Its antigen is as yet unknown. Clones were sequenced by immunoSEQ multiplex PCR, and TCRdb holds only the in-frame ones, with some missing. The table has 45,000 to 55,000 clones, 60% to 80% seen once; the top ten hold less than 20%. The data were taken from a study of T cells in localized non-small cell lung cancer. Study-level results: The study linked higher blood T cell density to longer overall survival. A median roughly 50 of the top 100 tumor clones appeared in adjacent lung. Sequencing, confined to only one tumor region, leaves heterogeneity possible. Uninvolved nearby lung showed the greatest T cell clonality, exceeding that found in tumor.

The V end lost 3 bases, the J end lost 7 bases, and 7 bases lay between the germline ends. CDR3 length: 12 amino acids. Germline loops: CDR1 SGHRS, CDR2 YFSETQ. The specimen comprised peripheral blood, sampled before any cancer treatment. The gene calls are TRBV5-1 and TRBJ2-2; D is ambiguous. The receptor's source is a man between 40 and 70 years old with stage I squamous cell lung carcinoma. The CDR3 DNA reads TGCGCCAGCAGCTCCCCCCACGGGGAGCTGTTTTTT. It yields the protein CASSSPHGELFF.